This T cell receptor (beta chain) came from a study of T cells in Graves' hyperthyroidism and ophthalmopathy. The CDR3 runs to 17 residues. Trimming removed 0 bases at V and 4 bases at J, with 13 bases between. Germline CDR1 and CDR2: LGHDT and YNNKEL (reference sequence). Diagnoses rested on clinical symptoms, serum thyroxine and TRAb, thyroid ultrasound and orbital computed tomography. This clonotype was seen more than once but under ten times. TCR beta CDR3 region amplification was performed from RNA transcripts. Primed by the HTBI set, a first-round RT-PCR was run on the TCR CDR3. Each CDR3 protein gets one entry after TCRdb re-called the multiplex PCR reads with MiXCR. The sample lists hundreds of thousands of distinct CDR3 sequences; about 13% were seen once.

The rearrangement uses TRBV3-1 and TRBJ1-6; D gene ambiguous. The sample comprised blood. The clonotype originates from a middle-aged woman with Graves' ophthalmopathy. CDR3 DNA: TGTGCCAGCAGCCAAGATATCCAGCCTCCTTATAATTCACCCCTCCACTTT. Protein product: CASSQDIQPPYNSPLHF. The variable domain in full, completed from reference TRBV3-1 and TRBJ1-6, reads DTAVSQTPKYLVTQMGNDKSIKCEQNLGHDTMYWYKQDSKKFLKIMFSYNNKELIINETVPNRFSPKSPDKAHLNLHINSLELGDSAVYFCASSQDIQPPYNSPLHFGNGTRLTVT.